These 22 T cell receptor beta chains came from one sample sequenced in a study of CD8+ T cells in alopecia areata. Isolated RNA was reverse transcribed into cDNA used as the sequencing template. Assay used: immunoSEQ multiplex PCR; TCRdb lists only in-frame clones, some missing. The table records under 250,000 clones, around 50% of them present only once. The material sequenced was CD8+ T cells sorted from blood. All receptors come from a human donor in good health.

This chain joins TRBV30 and TRBJ1-1, with a tentative D call TRBD1 (5 bases). V gave up 2 bases and J gave up 7 bases, with 14 bases separating them. The CDR3 contains 13 residues. CDR1 GTSNPN and CDR2 SVGIG come from the germline V gene (reference sequence). The CDR3 reads CAWSTAGGLEAFF. The CDR3, as DNA: TGTGCCTGGAGTACAGCCGGGGGTCTTGAAGCTTTCTTT.

The chain links TRBV27 to TRBJ2-7; 10 bases agree with TRBD1. V lost 6 bases, J lost 5 bases, and 4 bases stayed unmatched. Per germline, CDR1 MNHEY and CDR2 SMNVEV (reference sequence). CDR3 length: 13 residues. CDR3 coding DNA: TGTGCCAGCAGGACAGGGGGCATAAACGAGCAGTACTTC. Its translation: CASRTGGINEQYF.

CDR3 bases: TGTGCCAGCAGTCGGACAGCTCCCGGGGGCTACACCTTC. It codes for CASSRTAPGGYTF. V is TRBV27 and J is TRBJ1-2; D may be TRBD1 (6 bases). Germline V gene data show CDR1 as MNHEY and CDR2 as SMNVEV (reference sequence). The ends were cut back, 5 bases at V and 8 bases at J, with 15 bases in the middle. The CDR3 spans 13 residues.

This chain links TRBV20-1 with TRBJ2-5; D may be TRBD1 or TRBD2 (5 bases each). CDR3 size: 10 residues. CDR1 is DFQATT and CDR2 is SNEGSKA in the germline V gene (reference sequence). V dropped 6 bases and J dropped 5 bases, with 7 bases sitting between them. The CDR3 reads CSAEGETQYF. The CDR3 bases are TGCAGTGCAGAGGGGGAGACCCAGTACTTC.

V is TRBV9 and J is TRBJ2-1, with TRBD2 identical over 8 bases. Germline CDR1 reads SGDLS; CDR2 reads YYNGEE. This CDR3 is 17 amino acids long. The J segment lost 2 bases and the V segment lost 3 bases, leaving 10 bases of the junction unmatched. For the CDR3, the DNA is TGTGCCAGCAGCGCCCCACGAACCGGGGGGGCCTACAATGAGCAGTTCTTC. It is translated as CASSAPRTGGAYNEQFF. The full variable domain, rest sourced from reference TRBV9 and TRBJ2-1, is DSGVTQTPKHLITATGQRVTLRCSPRSGDLSVYWYQQSLDQGLQFLIQYYNGEERAKGNILERFSAQQFPDLHSELNLSSLELGDSALYFCASSAPRTGGAYNEQFFGPGTRLTVL.

This rearrangement joins TRBV30 to TRBJ1-1; D gene uncertain. From germline, CDR1 is GTSNPN and CDR2 SVGIG (reference sequence). The ends were cut back, 0 bases at V and 5 bases at J, with 7 bases in the middle. There are 12 residues in the CDR3. This CDR3 is CAWSVLRTEAFF. The CDR3 DNA follows: TGTGCCTGGAGTGTTTTGAGGACTGAAGCTTTCTTT. Complete variable domain (other parts from reference TRBV30 and TRBJ1-1): SQTIHQWPATLVQPVGSPLSLECTVEGTSNPNLYWYRQAAGRGLQLLFYSVGIGQISSEVPQNLSASRPQDRQFILSSKKLLLSDSGFYLCAWSVLRTEAFFGQGTRLTVV.

This sequence joins TRBV29-1 and TRBJ2-3; the D gene is possibly TRBD2 (5 bases). The V gene lost 1 base and the J gene lost 5 bases, with 13 bases spanning the gap. There are 14 residues in the CDR3. Germline CDR1 reads SQVTM; CDR2 reads ANQGSEA. The CDR3 region has the DNA TGCAGCGTTGAAGGGGTGGAGGTGAAAGATACGCAGTATTTT. Its translation is CSVEGVEVKDTQYF.

The chain employs TRBV7-9 and TRBJ2-5, with a weak D call TRBD2 (5 bases). Germline V gives CDR1 SEHNR, CDR2 FQNEAQ (reference sequence). With 8 bases removed from V and 4 bases from J, the gap between germline ends came to 14 bases. This CDR3 region has 13 residues. The CDR3 DNA reads TGTGCCAGCCGAGACGGGGAACTAGAGACCCAGTACTTC. Translated, it gives CASRDGELETQYF.

This sequence joins TRBV9 and TRBJ2-3; D unresolved. The CDR3 loop spans 14 amino acids. Trimming pared 0 bases from V and 0 bases from J, leaving 5 bases between. CDR1 SGDLS and CDR2 YYNGEE come from the germline V gene. The CDR3 nucleotides read TGTGCCAGCAGCGTAGAAGGCAGCACAGATACGCAGTATTTT. Translation gives CASSVEGSTDTQYF.

V gene TRBV29-1 combines with J gene TRBJ1-1; 8 nucleotides agree with TRBD1. The CDR3 runs to 14 residues. CDR1 and CDR2 from the germline V gene are SQVTM and ANQGSEA. V trimming: 7 bases; J trimming: 1 base; junction bases outside the gene matches: 8. The DNA of the CDR3 is TGCAGCGGTAACAGGGGGACCCAGAACACTGAAGCTTTCTTT. It encodes CSGNRGTQNTEAFF.

The rearrangement uses TRBV30 and TRBJ2-4; D unclear. V shed 1 base and J shed 5 bases, with 6 bases lying between them. The germline V gene encodes CDR1 GTSNPN and CDR2 SVGIG (reference sequence). The CDR3 extends over 12 amino acids. CDR3 loop: CAWSAGENIQYF. Here the CDR3 DNA reads TGTGCCTGGAGTGCGGGCGAAAACATTCAGTACTTC.

The gene calls are TRBV4-1 and TRBJ2-5, with a possible D match to TRBD1 (6 bases). The germline gives CDR1 MGHRA, CDR2 YSYEKL. The CDR3 totals 18 residues. V was clipped by 0 bases and J by 5 bases, with 22 bases between them. The CDR3 reads CASSQEARGSPNPETQYF. CDR3 in DNA: TGCGCCAGCAGCCAAGAAGCCAGGGGCTCCCCGAACCCGGAGACCCAGTACTTC.

The J gene is TRBJ1-2, the V gene TRBV5-4; 7 nucleotides align to TRBD1. This CDR3 comprises 14 residues. Germline V gene sequence: CDR1 SGHNT, CDR2 YYREEE (reference sequence). J gave up 6 bases and V 1 base, and 6 bases lay outside the gene matches. CDR3 sequence reads: CASSLKGALDGYTF. CDR3 DNA sequence: TGTGCCAGCAGCTTGAAGGGGGCGCTTGATGGCTACACCTTC.

This clone showed up just once. The V call is TRBV6-5, the J call TRBJ2-2, with unresolved D. The V end was cut by 2 bases, the J end by 6 bases, with 4 bases between. CDR1 and CDR2 (germline): MNHEY, SVGAGI. CDR3 length: 12 amino acids. In nucleotides, the CDR3 is TGTGCCAGCAGTTACGGGGCCGGGGAGCTGTTTTTT. Translated: CASSYGAGELFF.

This clone was recorded a few times. The CDR3 DNA sequence: TGTGCCAGCAGCCAAGAAGTAGGGACTCCCTCGGATGGCTACACCTTC. As protein: CASSQEVGTPSDGYTF. This chain links TRBV14 with TRBJ1-2, with D perhaps TRBD1 (5 bases). In germline, CDR1 is SGHDN, CDR2 FVKESK. The CDR3 sequence is 16 residues long. Trimming took 0 bases from V and 6 from J, leaving 17 bases between them.

The rearrangement joins TRBV4-1 to TRBJ1-1; 7 bases map to TRBD1. CDR3 length: 15 amino acids. Looked up from germline, CDR1 is MGHRA and CDR2 is YSYEKL. V dropped 1 base and J dropped 5; count of bases not matched to a gene: 7. CDR3 residues: CASSQVMLQGTEAFF. For the CDR3, the DNA is TGCGCCAGCAGCCAAGTTATGCTACAGGGGACTGAAGCTTTCTTT.

This clone was found a few times. The rearrangement links TRBV27 to TRBJ2-3; D not certain. V shed 8 bases and J shed 2 bases, with 5 bases lying between them. The CDR3 consists of 11 residues. The germline V gene has CDR1 MNHEY and CDR2 SMNVEV (reference sequence). The CDR3 here is CASGYTDTQYF. CDR3 coding DNA: TGTGCCAGCGGATACACAGATACGCAGTATTTT.

The chain combines TRBV27 with TRBJ2-7; D gene unclear. Germline V CDR1 and CDR2: MNHEY, SMNVEV (reference sequence). The germline V and J ends were trimmed by 3 bases and 4 bases, with 16 bases remaining between them. CDR3 size: 15 residues. CDR3: CASSLRPPEDYEQYF. In DNA form, the CDR3 reads TGTGCCAGCAGTTTGCGGCCACCGGAAGATTACGAGCAGTACTTC.

The chain couples TRBV12-5 to TRBJ2-6; tentatively, D is TRBD1 or TRBD2 (6 bases each). Germline CDR1 reads LGHNT; CDR2 reads FRNRAP. The CDR3 spans 17 residues. Trimming removed 0 bases at V and 3 bases at J, with 12 bases between. The CDR3 region has the DNA TGTGCTAGTGGTTTGGTACCAGGGGAGGATGGGGCCAACGTCCTGACTTTC. It yields the protein CASGLVPGEDGANVLTF.

V is TRBV29-1 and J is TRBJ2-2; TRBD2 agrees at 9 bases. The V segment lost 0 bases and the J segment 4 bases; nucleotides outside the gene matches: 9. Per the germline V gene, CDR1 is SQVTM and CDR2 is ANQGSEA. This CDR3 contains 17 residues. The CDR3 sequence: CSVEDVRAGGFTGELFF. The CDR3 nucleotides read TGCAGCGTTGAAGATGTGAGAGCGGGGGGCTTCACCGGGGAGCTGTTTTTT.

The V and J genes are TRBV13 and TRBJ1-5; a weak D match, TRBD1 (5 bases). From germline, CDR1 is PRHDT and CDR2 FYEKMQ (reference sequence). The CDR3 consists of 12 residues. Trimming shortened V by 4 bases and J by 8 bases, and 9 bases separated the two germline ends. CDR3 nucleotide sequence: TGTGCCAGCAGCTATTACAGGAAGCCCCAGCATTTT. Its translation is CASSYYRKPQHF.

The chain links TRBV9 to TRBJ1-2; D uncertain. The CDR3 consists of 14 residues. CDR1 and CDR2 from the germline V gene are SGDLS and YYNGEE. Deletions cut 0 bases from V and 4 bases from J, with 10 bases between. CDR3 sequence (DNA): TGTGCCAGCAGCGTAGCTCTCGGACCCTATGGCTACACCTTC. Residues: CASSVALGPYGYTF.